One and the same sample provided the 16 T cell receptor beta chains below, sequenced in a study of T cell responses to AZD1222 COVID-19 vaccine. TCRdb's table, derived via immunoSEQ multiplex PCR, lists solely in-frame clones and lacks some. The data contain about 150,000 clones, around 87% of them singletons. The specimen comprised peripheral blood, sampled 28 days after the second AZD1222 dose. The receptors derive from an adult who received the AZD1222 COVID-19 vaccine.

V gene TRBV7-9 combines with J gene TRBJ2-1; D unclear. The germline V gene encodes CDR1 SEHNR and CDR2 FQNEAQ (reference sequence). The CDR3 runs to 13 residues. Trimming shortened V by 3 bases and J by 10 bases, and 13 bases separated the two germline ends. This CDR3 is CASSFTSGMEQFF. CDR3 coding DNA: TGTGCCAGCAGCTTTACTTCGGGTATGGAGCAGTTCTTC.

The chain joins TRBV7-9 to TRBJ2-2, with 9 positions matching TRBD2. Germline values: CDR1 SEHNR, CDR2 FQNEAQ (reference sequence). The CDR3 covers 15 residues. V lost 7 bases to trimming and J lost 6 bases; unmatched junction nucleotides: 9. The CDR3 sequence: CASTDSGSTAGELFF. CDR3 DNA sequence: TGTGCCAGCACCGATAGCGGGAGTACCGCCGGGGAGCTGTTTTTT.

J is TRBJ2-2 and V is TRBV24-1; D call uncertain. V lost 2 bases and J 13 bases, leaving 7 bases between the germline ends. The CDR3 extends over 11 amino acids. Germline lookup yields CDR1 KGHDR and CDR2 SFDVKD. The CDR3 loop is CATSDSSRLFF. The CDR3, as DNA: TGTGCCACCAGTGATTCTTCCCGGCTGTTTTTT.

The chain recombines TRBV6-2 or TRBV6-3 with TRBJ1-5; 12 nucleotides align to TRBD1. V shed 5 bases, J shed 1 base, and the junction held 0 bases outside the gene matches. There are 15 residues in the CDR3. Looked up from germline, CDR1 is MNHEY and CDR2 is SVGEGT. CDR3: CASSGTGGSNQPQHF. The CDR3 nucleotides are TGTGCCAGCAGTGGGACAGGGGGCAGCAATCAGCCCCAGCATTTT.

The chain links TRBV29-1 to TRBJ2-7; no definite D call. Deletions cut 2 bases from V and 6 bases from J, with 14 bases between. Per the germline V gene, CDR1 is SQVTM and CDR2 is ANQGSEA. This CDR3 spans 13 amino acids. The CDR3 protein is CSVETVQGTEQYF. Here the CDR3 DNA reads TGCAGCGTTGAAACGGTCCAAGGAACCGAGCAGTACTTC.

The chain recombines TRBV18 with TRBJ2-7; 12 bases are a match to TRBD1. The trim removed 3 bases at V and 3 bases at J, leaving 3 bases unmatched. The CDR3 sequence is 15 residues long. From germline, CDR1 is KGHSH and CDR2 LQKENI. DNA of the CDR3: TGTGCCAGCTCACCGGGGACAGGGGGCGTCTACGAGCAGTACTTC. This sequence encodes CASSPGTGGVYEQYF. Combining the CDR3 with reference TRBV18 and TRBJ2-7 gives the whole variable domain NAGVMQNPRHLVRRRGQEARLRCSPMKGHSHVYWYRQLPEEGLKFMVYLQKENIIDESGMPKERFSAEFPKEGPSILRIQQVVRGDSAAYFCASSPGTGGVYEQYFGPGTRLTVT.

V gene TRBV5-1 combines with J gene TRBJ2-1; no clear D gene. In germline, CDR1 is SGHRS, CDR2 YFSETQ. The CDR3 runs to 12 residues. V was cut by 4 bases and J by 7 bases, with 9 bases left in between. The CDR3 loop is CASSPTGNEQFF. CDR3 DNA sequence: TGCGCCAGCAGCCCGACTGGAAATGAGCAGTTCTTC. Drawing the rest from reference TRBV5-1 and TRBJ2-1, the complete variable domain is KAGVTQTPRYLIKTRGQQVTLSCSPISGHRSVSWYQQTPGQGLQFLFEYFSETQRNKGNFPGRFSGRQFSNSRSEMNVSTLELGDSALYLCASSPTGNEQFFGPGTRLTVL.

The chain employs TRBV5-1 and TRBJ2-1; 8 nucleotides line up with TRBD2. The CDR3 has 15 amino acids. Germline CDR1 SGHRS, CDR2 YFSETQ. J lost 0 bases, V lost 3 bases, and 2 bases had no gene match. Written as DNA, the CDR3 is TGCGCCAGCAGCTACAGCGGGGGCTCCTACAATGAGCAGTTCTTC. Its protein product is CASSYSGGSYNEQFF.

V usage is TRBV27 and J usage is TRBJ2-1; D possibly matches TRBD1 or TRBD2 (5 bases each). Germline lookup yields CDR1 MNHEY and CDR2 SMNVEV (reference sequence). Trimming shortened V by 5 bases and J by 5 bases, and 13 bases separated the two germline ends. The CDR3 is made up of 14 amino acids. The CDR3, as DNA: TGTGCCAGCAGTACTGGGACGGTCCACAATGAGCAGTTCTTC. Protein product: CASSTGTVHNEQFF.

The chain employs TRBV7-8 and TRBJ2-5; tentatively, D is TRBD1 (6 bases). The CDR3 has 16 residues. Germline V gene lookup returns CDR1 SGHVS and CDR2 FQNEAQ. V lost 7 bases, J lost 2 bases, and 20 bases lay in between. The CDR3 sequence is CASNPGRGGKQETQYF. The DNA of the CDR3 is TGTGCCAGCAATCCAGGCCGAGGGGGAAAACAAGAGACCCAGTACTTC.

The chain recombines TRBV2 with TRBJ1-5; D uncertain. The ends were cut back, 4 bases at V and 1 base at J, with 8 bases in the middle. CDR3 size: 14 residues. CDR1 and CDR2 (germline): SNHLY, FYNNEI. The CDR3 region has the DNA TGTGCCAGCAGTGGGCTCACCAGCAATCAGCCCCAGCATTTT. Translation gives CASSGLTSNQPQHF. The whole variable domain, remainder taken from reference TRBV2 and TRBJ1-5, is EPEVTQTPSHQVTQMGQEVILRCVPISNHLYFYWYRQILGQKVEFLVSFYNNEISEKSEIFDDQFSVERPDGSNFTLKIRSTKLEDSAMYFCASSGLTSNQPQHFGDGTRLSIL.

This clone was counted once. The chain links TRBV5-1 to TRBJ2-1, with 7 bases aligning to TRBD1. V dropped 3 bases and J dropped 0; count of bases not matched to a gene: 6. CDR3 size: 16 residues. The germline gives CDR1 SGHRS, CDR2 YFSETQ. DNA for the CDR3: TGCGCCAGCAGCTCGACAGGGCAAAGCTCCTACAATGAGCAGTTCTTC. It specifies CASSSTGQSSYNEQFF.

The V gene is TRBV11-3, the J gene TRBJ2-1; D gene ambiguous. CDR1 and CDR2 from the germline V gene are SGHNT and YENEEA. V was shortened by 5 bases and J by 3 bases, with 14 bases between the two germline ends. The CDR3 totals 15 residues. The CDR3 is CASSPKGGGYNEQFF. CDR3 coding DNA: TGTGCCAGCAGCCCAAAAGGCGGCGGCTACAATGAGCAGTTCTTC.

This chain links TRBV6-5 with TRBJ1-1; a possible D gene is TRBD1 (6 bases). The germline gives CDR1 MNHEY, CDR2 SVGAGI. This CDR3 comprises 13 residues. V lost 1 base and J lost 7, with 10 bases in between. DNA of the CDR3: TGTGCCAGCAGTTACTTCACACAGGGTGAAGCTTTCTTT. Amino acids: CASSYFTQGEAFF.

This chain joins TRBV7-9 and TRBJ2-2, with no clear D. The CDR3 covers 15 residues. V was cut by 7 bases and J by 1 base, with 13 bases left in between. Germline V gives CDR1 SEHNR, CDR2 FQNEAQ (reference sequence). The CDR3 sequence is CASIESGVNTGELFF. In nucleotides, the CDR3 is TGTGCCAGCATCGAAAGTGGGGTGAACACCGGGGAGCTGTTTTTT.

The DNA for the CDR3 is TGCAGCGTTGCCGCAGGGCACGAGCAGTACTTC. Amino acids: CSVAAGHEQYF. The chain links TRBV29-1 to TRBJ2-7, with D perhaps matching TRBD1 (5 bases). Trimming shortened V by 4 bases and J by 5 bases, and 9 bases separated the two germline ends. The CDR3 runs to 11 residues. Germline CDR1 reads SQVTM; CDR2 reads ANQGSEA.